These 18 T cell receptor beta chains were sequenced from one sample in a study of T-cell reconstitution after alpha-beta-depleted transplantation in children. It was with unique molecular identifiers that the TCRbeta library was prepared. One entry per CDR3 protein, called by TCRdb with MiXCR from the PCR reads. This repertoire shows hundreds of thousands of distinct CDR3 sequences, about 12% found once; its top ten account for 0.79%. The starting material was PBMCs, obtained before TCRalphabeta/CD19-depleted stem cell transplant. The source is a girl aged 2 to 9 with congenital amegakaryocytic thrombocytopenia, due to receive a stem cell transplant.

This rearrangement joins TRBV10-3 to TRBJ2-7; 9 nucleotides line up with TRBD2. The germline V gene encodes CDR1 ENHRY and CDR2 SYGVKD. The CDR3 totals 15 residues. V trimming: 4 bases; J trimming: 1 base; junction bases outside the gene matches: 5. CDR3 sequence reads: CAISGAGGHSYEQYF. The CDR3 DNA reads as TGTGCCATCAGTGGAGCGGGAGGCCATTCCTACGAGCAGTACTTC.

J is TRBJ2-5 and V is TRBV29-1; 7 bases agree with TRBD2. The V gene's germline CDR1 is SQVTM and CDR2 ANQGSEA. This CDR3 region has 15 residues. V shed 0 bases, J shed 4 bases, and the junction held 8 bases outside the gene matches. CDR3: CSVEDEGGVPETQYF. In DNA form, the CDR3 reads TGCAGCGTTGAAGATGAGGGAGGGGTGCCAGAGACCCAGTACTTC.

The V and J genes are TRBV20-1 and TRBJ2-7; D remains ambiguous. V lost 2 bases, J lost 3 bases, and 8 bases lay in between. The CDR3 has 12 residues. The V gene's germline CDR1 is DFQATT and CDR2 SNEGSKA (reference sequence). CDR3 in DNA: TGCAGTGCTAGATCCAGCTTCTACGAGCAGTACTTC. Its translation: CSARSSFYEQYF.

This clonotype occurred many times. The chain joins TRBV5-1 to TRBJ1-2; D gene ambiguous. The CDR3 loop spans 15 amino acids. Germline V gene lookup returns CDR1 SGHRS and CDR2 YFSETQ. V was clipped by 4 bases and J by 4 bases, with 17 bases between them. This CDR3 reads CASSERKSDTYGYTF. For the CDR3, the DNA is TGCGCCAGCAGCGAACGAAAATCCGACACCTATGGCTACACCTTC.

The chain recombines TRBV20-1 with TRBJ2-5; either TRBD1 or TRBD2 may fit D (5 bases each). CDR1 DFQATT and CDR2 SNEGSKA come from the germline V gene (reference sequence). Trimming removed 5 bases from V and 0 bases from J, with 19 bases in between. CDR3 length equals 16 residues. The CDR3 DNA sequence: TGCAGTGCTGAGGGGCCAGGGTCTGCGTACCAAGAGACCCAGTACTTC. Amino acid sequence: CSAEGPGSAYQETQYF.

This clonotype was recorded only once. A single base separates this from a much larger clone, so it may be a read error. The chain recombines TRBV11-2 with TRBJ2-2; 8 bases fit TRBD2. This CDR3 has 15 amino acids. V lost 5 bases, J lost 4 bases, and 6 bases stayed unmatched. Germline V CDR1 and CDR2: SGHAT, FQNNGV. The chain's CDR3 is CASSIGTRGTGELFF. The CDR3 nucleotides are TGTGCCAGCAGCATAGGGACTAGAGGCACCGGGGAGCTGTTTTTT.

The table lists this clonotype with a few counts. The chain couples TRBV20-1 to TRBJ2-1; D call uncertain. The CDR3 loop spans 11 amino acids. Trimming removed 3 bases at V and 15 bases at J, with 15 bases between. In germline, CDR1 is DFQATT, CDR2 SNEGSKA (reference sequence). CDR3 in amino acids: CSASYSPQRFF. CDR3 nucleotides: TGCAGTGCTAGTTATTCCCCGCAGCGGTTCTTC.

Ten or more counts support this clonotype. This rearrangement joins TRBV20-1 to TRBJ2-2; D possibly matches TRBD1 or TRBD2 (5 bases each). The V gene lost 0 bases and the J gene lost 7 bases, with 18 bases spanning the gap. The CDR3 extends over 16 amino acids. Germline CDR1 reads DFQATT; CDR2 reads SNEGSKA (reference sequence). The CDR3 nucleotides read TGCAGTGCTAGAGATTACTCGGGGCAAAAGGGCGGGGAGCTGTTTTTT. This gives the protein CSARDYSGQKGGELFF.

V is TRBV5-1 and J is TRBJ2-7; D unclear. This CDR3 has 13 residues. Looked up from germline, CDR1 is SGHRS and CDR2 is YFSETQ. Trimming removed 0 bases at V and 5 bases at J, with 9 bases between. The CDR3 region is CASSLVGAHEQYF. The CDR3 nucleotides are TGCGCCAGCAGCTTGGTGGGTGCCCACGAGCAGTACTTC.

The sample holds a few counts of this clonotype. The chain recombines TRBV6-1 with TRBJ2-7; 13 bases map to TRBD2. The trim removed 2 bases at V and 5 bases at J, leaving 3 bases unmatched. CDR3 size: 15 residues. Germline CDR1 is MNHNS and CDR2 is SASEGT. The DNA of the CDR3 is TGTGCCAGCAGTGAACGGACTAGCGGGAGCCACGAGCAGTACTTC. Translating gives CASSERTSGSHEQYF.

This clonotype appeared many times. V gene TRBV13 combines with J gene TRBJ2-7; D gene ambiguous. CDR3 length: 12 residues. Trimming left V 7 bases short and J 2 bases short, with 9 bases between. Germline V gene sequence: CDR1 PRHDT, CDR2 FYEKMQ (reference sequence). CDR3 sequence: CASISFTYEQYF. CDR3 DNA: TGTGCCAGCATTAGTTTTACCTACGAGCAGTACTTC.

This clonotype was seen at least ten times. The rearrangement joins TRBV12-3 or TRBV12-4 to TRBJ2-7, with unresolved D. V lost 1 base and J 1 base, leaving 8 bases between the germline ends. The CDR3 is made up of 14 amino acids. The CDR3 spells CASSLGFTSYEQYF. DNA for the CDR3: TGTGCCAGCAGTTTAGGTTTTACATCCTACGAGCAGTACTTC.

The chain is built from TRBV2 and TRBJ2-5, with D possibly being TRBD1 (5 bases). Trimming removed 4 bases from V and 4 bases from J, with 13 bases in between. The CDR3 is made up of 14 amino acids. The germline V gene has CDR1 SNHLY and CDR2 FYNNEI. CDR3 sequence reads: CASSGRGAPETQYF. DNA of the CDR3: TGTGCCAGCAGTGGTAGGGGCGCCCCAGAGACCCAGTACTTC.

The rearrangement uses TRBV10-3 and TRBJ1-5; D may be TRBD1 (5 bases). V shed 0 bases and J shed 4 bases, with 13 bases lying between them. The germline V gene encodes CDR1 ENHRY and CDR2 SYGVKD. This CDR3 comprises 16 residues. CDR3 loop: CAISESRGLVNQPQHF. The CDR3 region has the DNA TGTGCCATCAGTGAGTCTAGGGGCCTCGTTAATCAGCCCCAGCATTTT.

The gene calls are TRBV5-1 and TRBJ2-7; D is unresolved. The CDR3 is 16 residues long. Germline-derived CDR1 and CDR2 are SGHRS and YFSETQ. With 8 bases removed from V and 0 bases from J, the gap between germline ends came to 21 bases. The CDR3 bases are TGCGCCAGTCCAGCAAGCCCTACAGATACCTCCTACGAGCAGTACTTC. This sequence encodes CASPASPTDTSYEQYF.

The chain couples TRBV5-1 to TRBJ1-6; TRBD1 is a possible D gene (5 bases). CDR1 and CDR2 from the germline V gene are SGHRS and YFSETQ. This CDR3 region has 14 residues. Deletions cut 5 bases from V and 7 bases from J, with 13 bases between. The CDR3 DNA reads TGCGCCAGCAGGGATCTGGGACCAAATTCACCCCTCCACTTT. Its translation is CASRDLGPNSPLHF.

This clonotype was seen at least ten times. The chain is built from TRBV27 and TRBJ2-3; no firm D call. CDR3 size: 13 residues. V dropped 2 bases and J dropped 3 bases, with 6 bases sitting between them. Germline CDR1 is MNHEY and CDR2 is SMNVEV (reference sequence). CDR3 amino acids: CASSLIETDTQYF. In DNA, the CDR3 is TGTGCCAGCAGTTTAATTGAGACAGATACGCAGTATTTT.

Many counts were recorded for this clonotype. The chain recombines TRBV20-1 with TRBJ2-3; D might be TRBD1 (7 bases). CDR3 length equals 15 residues. Germline assignment: CDR1 DFQATT and CDR2 SNEGSKA (reference sequence). Trimming took off 6 bases at V and 2 bases at J, with 18 bases between the two ends. CDR3 amino acids: CSATRRDSVTDTQYF. The CDR3 DNA reads TGCAGTGCCACGAGGAGGGACAGCGTCACAGATACGCAGTATTTT.